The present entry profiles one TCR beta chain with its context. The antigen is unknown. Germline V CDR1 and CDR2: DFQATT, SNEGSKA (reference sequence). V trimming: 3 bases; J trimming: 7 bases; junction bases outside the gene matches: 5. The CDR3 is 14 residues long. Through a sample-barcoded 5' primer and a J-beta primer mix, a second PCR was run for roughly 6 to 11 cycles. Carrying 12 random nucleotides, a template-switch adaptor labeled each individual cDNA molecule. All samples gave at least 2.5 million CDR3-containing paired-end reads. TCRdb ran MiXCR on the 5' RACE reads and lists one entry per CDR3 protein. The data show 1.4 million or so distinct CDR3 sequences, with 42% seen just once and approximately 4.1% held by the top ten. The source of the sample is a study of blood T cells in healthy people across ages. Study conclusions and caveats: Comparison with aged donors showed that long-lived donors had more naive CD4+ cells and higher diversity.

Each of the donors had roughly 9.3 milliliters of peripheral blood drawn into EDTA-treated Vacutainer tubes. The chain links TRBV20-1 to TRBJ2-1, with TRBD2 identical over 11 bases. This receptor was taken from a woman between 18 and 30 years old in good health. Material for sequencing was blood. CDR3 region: CSASVAGGRNEQFF. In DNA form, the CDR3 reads TGCAGTGCTAGCGTAGCGGGGGGGCGTAATGAGCAGTTCTTC.